What follows describes a single T cell receptor (beta chain). The antigen remains undetermined. Attachment of unique molecular identifiers to individual cDNA molecules was performed. TCRdb re-called the 5' RACE reads with MiXCR, one entry per CDR3 protein. The table has about 50,000 distinct CDR3 sequences, approximately 9% seen once. This sample was included in a study of early T cells in non-severe SARS-CoV-2 infection. Study background: Unsorted whole-blood RNA was sequenced in bulk, leaving chains unpaired. Study outcomes and limitations: Lookups in VDJdb leaned toward anti-spike CD8 responses and missed private and CD4 specificities.

From germline, CDR1 is SGHRS and CDR2 YFSETQ. The CDR3 extends over 14 amino acids. The V and J ends lost 0 bases and 6 bases, in that order; junction bases with no gene match: 2. The receptor was isolated from an adult who was a healthcare worker with PCR-confirmed SARS-CoV-2 infection or an uninfected control (not recorded which). The V and J genes are TRBV5-1 and TRBJ2-1; 8 nucleotides agree with TRBD2. Sequencing was performed on whole blood, taken at baseline. The CDR3 bases are TGCGCCAGCAGCTTGGCCGGGACTAGCAATGAGCAGTTCTTC. It encodes CASSLAGTSNEQFF.